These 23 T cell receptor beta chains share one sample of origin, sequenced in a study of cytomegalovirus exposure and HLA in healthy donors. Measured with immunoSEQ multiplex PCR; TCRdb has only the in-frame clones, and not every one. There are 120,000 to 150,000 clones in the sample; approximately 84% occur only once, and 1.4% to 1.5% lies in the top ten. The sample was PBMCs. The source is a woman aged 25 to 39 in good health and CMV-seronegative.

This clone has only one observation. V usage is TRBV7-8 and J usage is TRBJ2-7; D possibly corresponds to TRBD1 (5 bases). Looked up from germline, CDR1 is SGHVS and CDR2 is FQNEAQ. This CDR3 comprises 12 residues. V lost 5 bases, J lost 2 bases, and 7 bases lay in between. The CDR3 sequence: CASSQGPYEQYF. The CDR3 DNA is TGTGCCAGCAGCCAGGGTCCCTACGAGCAGTACTTC.

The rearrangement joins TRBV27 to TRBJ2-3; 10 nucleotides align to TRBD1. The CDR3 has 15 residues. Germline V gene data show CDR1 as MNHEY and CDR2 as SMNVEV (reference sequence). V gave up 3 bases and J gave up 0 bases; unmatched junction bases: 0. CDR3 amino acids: CASSLGQGSTDTQYF. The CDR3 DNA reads TGTGCCAGCAGTTTGGGACAGGGGAGCACAGATACGCAGTATTTT.

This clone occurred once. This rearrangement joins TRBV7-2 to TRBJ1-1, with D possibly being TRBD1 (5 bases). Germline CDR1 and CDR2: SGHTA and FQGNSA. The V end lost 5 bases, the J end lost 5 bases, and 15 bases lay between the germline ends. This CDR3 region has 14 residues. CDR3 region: CASSPGRGGTEAFF. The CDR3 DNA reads TGTGCCAGCAGCCCCGGTCGGGGGGGAACTGAAGCTTTCTTT.

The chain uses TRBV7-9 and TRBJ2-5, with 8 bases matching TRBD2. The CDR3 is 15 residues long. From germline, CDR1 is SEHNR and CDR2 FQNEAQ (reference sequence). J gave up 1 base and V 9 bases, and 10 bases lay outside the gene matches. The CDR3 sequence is CASNGAGGPQETQYF. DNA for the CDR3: TGTGCCAGTAACGGGGCGGGGGGACCCCAAGAGACCCAGTACTTC.

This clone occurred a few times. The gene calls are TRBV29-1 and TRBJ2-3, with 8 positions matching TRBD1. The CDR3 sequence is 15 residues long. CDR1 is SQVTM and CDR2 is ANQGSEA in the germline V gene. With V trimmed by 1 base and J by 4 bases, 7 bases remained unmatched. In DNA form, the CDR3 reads TGCAGCGTTGAAGGTGACAGGGGTAGCGCAGATACGCAGTATTTT. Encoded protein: CSVEGDRGSADTQYF.

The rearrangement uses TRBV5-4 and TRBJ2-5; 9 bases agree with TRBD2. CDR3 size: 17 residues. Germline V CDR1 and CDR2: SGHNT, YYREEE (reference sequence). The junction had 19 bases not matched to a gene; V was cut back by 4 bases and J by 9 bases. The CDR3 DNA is TGTGCCAGCAGCCGCAGAGGCGGGGGGGCCGTATCGGTGGCCCAGTACTTC. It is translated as CASSRRGGGAVSVAQYF. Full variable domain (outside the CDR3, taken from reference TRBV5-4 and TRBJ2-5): ETGVTQSPTHLIKTRGQQVTLRCSSQSGHNTVSWYQQALGQGPQFIFQYYREEENGRGNFPPRFSGLQFPNYSSELNVNALELDDSALYLCASSRRGGGAVSVAQYFGPGTRLLVL.

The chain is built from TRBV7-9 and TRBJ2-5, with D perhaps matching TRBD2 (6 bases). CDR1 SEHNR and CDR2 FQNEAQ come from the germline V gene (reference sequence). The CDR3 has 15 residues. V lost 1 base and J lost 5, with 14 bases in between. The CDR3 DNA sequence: TGTGCCAGCAGCTTAGTTGTAGGAGGGTCGGAGACCCAGTACTTC. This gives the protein CASSLVVGGSETQYF.

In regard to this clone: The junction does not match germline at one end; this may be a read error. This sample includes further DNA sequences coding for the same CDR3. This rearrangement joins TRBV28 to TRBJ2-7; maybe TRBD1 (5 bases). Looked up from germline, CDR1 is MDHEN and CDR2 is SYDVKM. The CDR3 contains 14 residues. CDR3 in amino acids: CASSSNGHSYEQYF. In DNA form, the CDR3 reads TGTGCCAGCAGTAGTAATGGACATTCCTATGAGCAGTACTTC.

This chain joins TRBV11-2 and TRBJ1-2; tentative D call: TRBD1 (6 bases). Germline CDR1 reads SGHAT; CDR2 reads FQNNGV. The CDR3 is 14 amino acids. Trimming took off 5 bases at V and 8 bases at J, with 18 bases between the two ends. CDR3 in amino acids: CASSPTGGLGGYTF. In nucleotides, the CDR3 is TGTGCCAGCAGCCCGACGGGGGGGCTCGGCGGCTACACCTTC.

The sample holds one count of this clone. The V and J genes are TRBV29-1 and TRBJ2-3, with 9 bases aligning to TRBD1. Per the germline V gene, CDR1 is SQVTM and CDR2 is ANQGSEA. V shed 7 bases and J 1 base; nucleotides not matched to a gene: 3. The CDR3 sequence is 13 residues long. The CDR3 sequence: CSADRGGTDTQYF. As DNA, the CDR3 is TGCAGCGCCGACAGGGGGGGCACAGATACGCAGTATTTT.

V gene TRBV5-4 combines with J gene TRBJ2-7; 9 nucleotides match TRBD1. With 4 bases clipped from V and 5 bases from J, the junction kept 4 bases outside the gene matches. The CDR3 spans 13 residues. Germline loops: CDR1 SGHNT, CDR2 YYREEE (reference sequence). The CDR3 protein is CASSVQGADEQYF. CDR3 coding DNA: TGTGCCAGCAGCGTACAGGGGGCGGACGAGCAGTACTTC.

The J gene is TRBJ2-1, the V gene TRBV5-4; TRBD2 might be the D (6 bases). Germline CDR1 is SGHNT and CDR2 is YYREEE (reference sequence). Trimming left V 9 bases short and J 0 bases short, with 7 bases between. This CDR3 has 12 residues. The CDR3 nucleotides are TGTGCCACCGGGGGCTCCTACAATGAGCAGTTCTTC. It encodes CATGGSYNEQFF.

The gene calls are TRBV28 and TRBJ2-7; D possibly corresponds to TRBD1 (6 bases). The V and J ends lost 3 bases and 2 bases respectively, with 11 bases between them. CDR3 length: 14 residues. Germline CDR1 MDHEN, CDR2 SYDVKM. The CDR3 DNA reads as TGTGCCAGCAGTTTCAGGGGCCTGGCCTACGAGCAGTACTTC. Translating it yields CASSFRGLAYEQYF.

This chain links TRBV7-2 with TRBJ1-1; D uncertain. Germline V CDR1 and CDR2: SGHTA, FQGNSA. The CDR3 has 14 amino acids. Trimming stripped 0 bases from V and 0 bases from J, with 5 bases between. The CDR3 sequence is CASSLAELNTEAFF. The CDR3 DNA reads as TGTGCCAGCAGCTTAGCCGAGCTGAACACTGAAGCTTTCTTT.

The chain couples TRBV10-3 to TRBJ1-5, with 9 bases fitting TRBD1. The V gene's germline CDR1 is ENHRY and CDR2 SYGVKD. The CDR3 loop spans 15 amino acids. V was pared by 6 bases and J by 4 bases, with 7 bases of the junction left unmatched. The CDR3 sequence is CAISAGTGKNQPQHF. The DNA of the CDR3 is TGTGCCATCAGCGCCGGGACAGGGAAGAATCAGCCCCAGCATTTT.

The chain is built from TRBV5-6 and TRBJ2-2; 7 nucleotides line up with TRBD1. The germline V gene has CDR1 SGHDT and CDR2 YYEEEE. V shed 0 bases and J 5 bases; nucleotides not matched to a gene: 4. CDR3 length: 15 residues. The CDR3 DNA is TGTGCCAGCAGCTTGGATCAGGGGGTAACCGGGGAGCTGTTTTTT. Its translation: CASSLDQGVTGELFF.

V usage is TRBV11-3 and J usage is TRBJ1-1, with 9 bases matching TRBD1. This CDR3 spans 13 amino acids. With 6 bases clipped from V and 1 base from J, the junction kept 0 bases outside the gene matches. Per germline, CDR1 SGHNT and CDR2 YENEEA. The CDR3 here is CASRGQGNTEAFF. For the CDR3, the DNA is TGTGCCAGCAGGGGACAGGGGAACACTGAAGCTTTCTTT. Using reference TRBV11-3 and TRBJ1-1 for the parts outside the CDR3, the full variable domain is EAGVVQSPRYKIIEKKQPVAFWCNPISGHNTLYWYLQNLGQGPELLIRYENEEAVDDSQLPKDRFSAERLKGVDSTLKIQPAELGDSAVYLCASRGQGNTEAFFGQGTRLTVV.

The CDR3 is CASSFAGPYNEQFF. CDR3 DNA: TGTGCCAGCAGCTTTGCGGGGCCCTACAATGAGCAGTTCTTC. The chain employs TRBV7-6 and TRBJ2-1; perhaps TRBD2 as D (6 bases). The germline V gene has CDR1 SGHVS and CDR2 FNYEAQ. This CDR3 has 14 amino acids. Trimming pared 3 bases from V and 2 bases from J, leaving 8 bases between.

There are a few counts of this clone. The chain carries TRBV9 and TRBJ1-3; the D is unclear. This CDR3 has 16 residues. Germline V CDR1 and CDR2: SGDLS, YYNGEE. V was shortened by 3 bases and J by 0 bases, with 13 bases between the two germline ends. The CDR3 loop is CASSELGRASGNTIYF. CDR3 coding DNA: TGTGCCAGCAGCGAATTGGGCCGAGCCTCTGGAAACACCATATATTTT.

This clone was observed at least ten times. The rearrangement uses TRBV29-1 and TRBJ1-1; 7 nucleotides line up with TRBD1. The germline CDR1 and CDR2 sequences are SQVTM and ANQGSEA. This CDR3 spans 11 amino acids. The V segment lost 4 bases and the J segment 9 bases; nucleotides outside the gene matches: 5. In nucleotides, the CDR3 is TGCAGCGTTGCCAGGGGGTCCCAAGCTTTCTTT. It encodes CSVARGSQAFF.

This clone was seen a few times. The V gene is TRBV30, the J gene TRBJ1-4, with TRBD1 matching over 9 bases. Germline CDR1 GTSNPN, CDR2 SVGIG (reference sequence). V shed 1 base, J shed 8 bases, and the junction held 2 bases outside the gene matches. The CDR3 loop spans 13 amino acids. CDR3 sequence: CAWSDRGREKLFF. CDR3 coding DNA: TGTGCCTGGAGTGACAGGGGGCGCGAAAAACTGTTTTTT.

The CDR3 region is CASSFQGPLYGYTF. CDR3 DNA sequence: TGTGCCAGCAGCTTTCAGGGGCCCCTCTATGGCTACACCTTC. The chain carries TRBV7-2 and TRBJ1-2; perhaps TRBD1 as D (6 bases). Germline CDR1 reads SGHTA; CDR2 reads FQGNSA. The CDR3 consists of 14 residues. Trimming pared 3 bases from V and 4 bases from J, leaving 12 bases between.

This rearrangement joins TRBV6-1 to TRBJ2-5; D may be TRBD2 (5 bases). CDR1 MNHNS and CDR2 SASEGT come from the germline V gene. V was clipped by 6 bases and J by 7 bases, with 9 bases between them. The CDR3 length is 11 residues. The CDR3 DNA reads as TGTGCCAGCAGAAGCGGCGGGACCCAGTACTTC. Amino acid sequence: CASRSGGTQYF.